The 25 T cell receptor beta chains presented below share a single source sample, sequenced in a study of blood T cell repertoires in COVID-19. Only in-frame clones appear in the TCRdb table, and some are missing; sequencing was by immunoSEQ multiplex PCR. The table has hundreds of thousands of clones, around four fifths seen once; the top ten hold around 4.1%. Sequencing input: peripheral blood. These receptors were obtained from a woman aged 45-59 years with active or convalescent COVID-19.

This rearrangement joins TRBV20-1 to TRBJ1-1, with TRBD1 matching over 7 bases. Germline values: CDR1 DFQATT, CDR2 SNEGSKA (reference sequence). V gave up 6 bases and J gave up 5 bases; unmatched junction bases: 3. There are 11 residues in the CDR3. The CDR3 spells CSADRDTEAFF. Here the CDR3 DNA reads TGCAGTGCCGACAGGGATACTGAAGCTTTCTTT.

The J gene is TRBJ2-7, the V gene TRBV28; a possible D gene is TRBD2 (5 bases). Trimming took off 4 bases at V and 2 bases at J, with 18 bases between the two ends. Germline V lookup: CDR1 MDHEN, CDR2 SYDVKM. This CDR3 has 16 residues. The CDR3 protein is CASSSAGSTLTYEQYF. CDR3 bases: TGTGCCAGCAGTTCCGCGGGCTCAACCTTAACCTACGAGCAGTACTTC.

The table lists this clone with a count of one. The gene calls are TRBV27 and TRBJ2-5; D is unclear. The ends were cut back, 4 bases at V and 0 bases at J, with 9 bases in the middle. Germline V gene lookup returns CDR1 MNHEY and CDR2 SMNVEV (reference sequence). The CDR3 length is 14 residues. DNA of the CDR3: TGTGCCAGCAGTTGGTTACAGCACCAAGAGACCCAGTACTTC. Translating it yields CASSWLQHQETQYF.

This rearrangement joins TRBV3-1 (or the pseudogene TRBV3-2) to TRBJ2-5; D is unresolved. The V end lost 1 base, the J end lost 3 bases, and 9 bases lay between the germline ends. The CDR3 contains 14 residues. Germline CDR1 is LGHDT and CDR2 is YNNKEL (reference sequence). CDR3 in amino acids: CASSQVAWEETQYF. The DNA for the CDR3 is TGTGCCAGCAGCCAAGTAGCCTGGGAAGAGACCCAGTACTTC.

J is TRBJ1-1 and V is TRBV27, with D possibly TRBD1 on 5 matching bases. This CDR3 region has 14 residues. Deletions cut 5 bases from V and 3 bases from J, with 13 bases between. Germline loops: CDR1 MNHEY, CDR2 SMNVEV (reference sequence). The CDR3 nucleotides are TGTGCCAGCAGTAGGCGGGGGTCGGACACTGAAGCTTTCTTT. This sequence encodes CASSRRGSDTEAFF.

V and J are TRBV5-6 and TRBJ2-7; 10 nucleotides line up with TRBD1. With V trimmed by 0 bases and J by 0 bases, 3 bases remained unmatched. The V gene's germline CDR1 is SGHDT and CDR2 YYEEEE. This CDR3 region has 16 residues. In nucleotides, the CDR3 is TGTGCCAGCAGCTTGGGGGACAGGGGACCCTCCTACGAGCAGTACTTC. It codes for CASSLGDRGPSYEQYF.

This clone was observed a handful of times. The chain employs TRBV21-1 and TRBJ2-7; the listed D gene, TRBD2, was not tested against the DNA. TRBV21-1 corresponds to a pseudogene. The CDR3 covers 14 residues. This chain's CDR3 is CASTTSPYSYEQYF. CDR3 sequence (DNA): TGTGCCAGCACCACTAGCCCCTACTCCTACGAGCAGTACTTC.

The J gene is TRBJ2-6, the V gene TRBV21-1; the table gives TRBD1 as D, unverified against the DNA. TRBV21-1 is assigned pseudogene status. The CDR3 runs 18 residues. This chain's CDR3 is CASSPPGAGDSGANVLTF. In nucleotides, the CDR3 is TGTGCCAGCAGCCCCCCAGGAGCAGGGGACTCTGGGGCCAACGTCCTGACTTTC.

This sequence joins TRBV4-1 and TRBJ2-7; 12 nucleotides match TRBD2. Germline V gene data show CDR1 as MGHRA and CDR2 as YSYEKL. Trimming took 0 bases from V and 4 from J; bases not matched to a gene: 7. CDR3 length equals 17 residues. CDR3 coding DNA: TGCGCCAGCAGCCAAGACCCTACTAGCGGGAGGTTATACGAGCAGTACTTC. This encodes CASSQDPTSGRLYEQYF.

The chain couples TRBV30 to TRBJ1-5; D is perhaps TRBD1 (6 bases). This CDR3 comprises 15 residues. Trimming left V 3 bases short and J 0 bases short, with 12 bases between. Germline V gene lookup returns CDR1 GTSNPN and CDR2 SVGIG (reference sequence). The CDR3 sequence is CAWRAGDGSNQPQHF. The CDR3 DNA reads TGTGCCTGGAGGGCAGGGGACGGTAGCAATCAGCCCCAGCATTTT.

This clone showed up just a few times. This CDR3 reads CASSQVPGGPAGANVLTF. The CDR3 nucleotides are TGTGCCAGCAGCCAAGTCCCGGGAGGGCCTGCTGGGGCCAACGTCCTGACTTTC. The chain couples TRBV3-1 (or the pseudogene TRBV3-2) to TRBJ2-6; 8 nucleotides align to TRBD2. This CDR3 is 18 amino acids long. The V gene's germline CDR1 is LGHDT and CDR2 YNNKEL (reference sequence). The V gene end was trimmed by 1 base and the J gene end by 2 bases; junction bases not matched to a gene: 7.

The chain carries TRBV2 and TRBJ2-3; maybe TRBD2 (5 bases). With 6 bases removed from V and 5 bases from J, the gap between germline ends came to 6 bases. CDR3 length: 11 residues. The V gene's germline CDR1 is SNHLY and CDR2 FYNNEI. CDR3 DNA: TGTGCCAGCAGCGAGGGAGATACGCAGTATTTT. Its protein is CASSEGDTQYF.

This clone has at least ten counts. DNA for the CDR3: TGTGCCAGCAGTCGGGGAATGAACACTGAAGCTTTCTTT. Its translation: CASSRGMNTEAFF. The genes are TRBV28 and TRBJ1-1; D unresolved. Germline CDR1 is MDHEN and CDR2 is SYDVKM. The V and J ends lost 5 bases and 0 bases respectively, with 7 bases between them. CDR3 length equals 13 residues.

This sequence joins TRBV5-4 and TRBJ2-7; 11 bases map to TRBD2. Germline V gene data show CDR1 as SGHNT and CDR2 as YYREEE (reference sequence). The CDR3 covers 15 residues. V was pared by 4 bases and J by 2 bases, with 5 bases of the junction left unmatched. Written as DNA, the CDR3 is TGTGCCAGCAGCCCGGGACTAGCGGTTGCCTACGAGCAGTACTTC. The encoded protein is CASSPGLAVAYEQYF.

The sample holds one count of this clone. This rearrangement joins TRBV6-5 to TRBJ1-3, with unresolved D. Trimming removed 11 bases from V and 0 bases from J, with 11 bases in between. CDR1 and CDR2 (germline): MNHEY, SVGAGI. The CDR3 sequence is 13 residues long. CDR3 sequence reads: CASRITSGNTIYF. CDR3 in DNA: TGTGCCTCTAGGATTACCTCTGGAAACACCATATATTTT.

With regard to this clone: Other DNA sequences of this sample code for an identical CDR3. This chain links TRBV18 with TRBJ1-4; D is perhaps TRBD1 (6 bases). CDR1 and CDR2 (germline): KGHSH, LQKENI. V was shortened by 3 bases and J by 4 bases, with 6 bases between the two germline ends. The CDR3 loop spans 13 amino acids. The CDR3 bases are TGTGCCAGCTCACCGGACAGTAATGAAAAACTGTTTTTT. Protein sequence: CASSPDSNEKLFF.

V and J are TRBV5-5 and TRBJ1-2; 7 bases are shared with TRBD1. Trimming took 1 base from V and 3 from J; bases not matched to a gene: 6. This CDR3 is built from 15 residues. From germline, CDR1 is SGHKS and CDR2 YYEKEE (reference sequence). CDR3 sequence reads: CASSLWLQGDYGYTF. In DNA form, the CDR3 reads TGTGCCAGCAGCTTGTGGTTGCAGGGGGACTATGGCTACACCTTC.

This clone has more than one count but fewer than ten. The chain carries TRBV5-8 and TRBJ2-7, with TRBD2 matching 14 bases. Per the germline V gene, CDR1 is SGHTS and CDR2 is YDEGEE. V was pared by 0 bases and J by 1 base, with 3 bases of the junction left unmatched. The CDR3 extends over 17 amino acids. CDR3 nucleotide sequence: TGTGCCAGCAGCTTGGTGACTAGCGGGAGGGCTTCCTACGAGCAGTACTTC. It encodes CASSLVTSGRASYEQYF.

The chain employs TRBV5-1 and TRBJ2-4; maybe TRBD2 (5 bases). This CDR3 spans 15 amino acids. The V and J ends lost 4 bases and 6 bases respectively, with 17 bases between them. Germline lookup yields CDR1 SGHRS and CDR2 YFSETQ. The CDR3 nucleotides are TGCGCCAGCAGCGTAAATATTAGAGAGGGAAACATTCAGTACTTC. Protein: CASSVNIREGNIQYF. Variable domain in full (rest from reference TRBV5-1 and TRBJ2-4): KAGVTQTPRYLIKTRGQQVTLSCSPISGHRSVSWYQQTPGQGLQFLFEYFSETQRNKGNFPGRFSGRQFSNSRSEMNVSTLELGDSALYLCASSVNIREGNIQYFGAGTRLSVL.

J is TRBJ2-2 and V is TRBV3-1 (or the pseudogene TRBV3-2); 9 bases map to TRBD2. This CDR3 has 15 residues. V lost 4 bases to trimming and J lost 7 bases; unmatched junction nucleotides: 7. The germline gives CDR1 LGHDT, CDR2 YNNKEL (reference sequence). CDR3 sequence reads: CASSPRGRAGGELFF. CDR3 nucleotides: TGTGCCAGCAGCCCCCGCGGGAGGGCAGGCGGGGAGCTGTTTTTT.

This rearrangement joins TRBV3-1 (or the pseudogene TRBV3-2) to TRBJ2-7, with D unclear. Germline CDR1 is LGHDT and CDR2 is YNNKEL (reference sequence). This CDR3 comprises 13 residues. V lost 4 bases and J lost 5, with 12 bases in between. CDR3 sequence (DNA): TGTGCCAGCAGCCTGGCAGAATTCAACGAGCAGTACTTC. Amino acids: CASSLAEFNEQYF.

The chain links TRBV10-2 to TRBJ1-1; D is ambiguous. The V and J ends lost 3 bases and 5 bases respectively, with 10 bases between them. CDR1 and CDR2 (germline): WSHSY, SAAADI. The CDR3 has 13 amino acids. The chain's CDR3 is CASSERGYTEAFF. The CDR3 DNA reads as TGCGCCAGCAGTGAACGGGGATATACTGAAGCTTTCTTT.

This chain connects TRBV28 to TRBJ2-7; D not certain. Trimming removed 6 bases from V and 3 bases from J, with 12 bases in between. The CDR3 is made up of 13 amino acids. Germline CDR1 reads MDHEN; CDR2 reads SYDVKM. The CDR3 loop is CASSPETIYEQYF. CDR3 sequence (DNA): TGTGCCAGCAGCCCGGAGACCATCTACGAGCAGTACTTC.

Points on this clone: The same CDR3 arises from other DNA sequences in this sample as well. V is TRBV5-1 and J is TRBJ2-1; TRBD1 matches at 10 bases. Trimming cost V 0 bases and J 4 bases; bases outside gene matches: 1. Germline V gives CDR1 SGHRS, CDR2 YFSETQ. The CDR3 contains 15 residues. As DNA, the CDR3 is TGCGCCAGCAGCTTGGGGACAGGGGGTTACAATGAGCAGTTCTTC. Translating gives CASSLGTGGYNEQFF.

The rearrangement links TRBV28 to TRBJ1-6; TRBD1 is a possible D gene (6 bases). The germline gives CDR1 MDHEN, CDR2 SYDVKM. The germline V and J ends were trimmed by 6 bases and 10 bases, with 13 bases remaining between them. The length of the CDR3 is 13 residues. The CDR3 sequence: CASRPQGSSPLHF. Here the CDR3 DNA reads TGTGCCAGCAGGCCACAGGGATCCTCACCCCTCCACTTT.